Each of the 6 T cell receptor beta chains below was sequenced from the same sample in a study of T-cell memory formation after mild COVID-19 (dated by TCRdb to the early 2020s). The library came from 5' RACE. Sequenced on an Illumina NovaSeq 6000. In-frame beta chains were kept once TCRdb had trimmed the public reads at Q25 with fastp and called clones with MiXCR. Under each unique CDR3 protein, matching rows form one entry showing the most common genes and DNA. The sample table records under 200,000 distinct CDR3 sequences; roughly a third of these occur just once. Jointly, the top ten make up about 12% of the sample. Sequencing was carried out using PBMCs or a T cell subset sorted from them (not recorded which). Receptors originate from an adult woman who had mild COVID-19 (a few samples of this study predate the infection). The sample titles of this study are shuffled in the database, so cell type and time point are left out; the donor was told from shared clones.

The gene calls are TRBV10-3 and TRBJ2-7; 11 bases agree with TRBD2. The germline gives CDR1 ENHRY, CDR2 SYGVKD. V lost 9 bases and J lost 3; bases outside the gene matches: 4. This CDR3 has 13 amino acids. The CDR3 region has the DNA TGTGCCATTAGCGGGGGGGCCTTCTACGAGCAGTACTTC. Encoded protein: CAISGGAFYEQYF.

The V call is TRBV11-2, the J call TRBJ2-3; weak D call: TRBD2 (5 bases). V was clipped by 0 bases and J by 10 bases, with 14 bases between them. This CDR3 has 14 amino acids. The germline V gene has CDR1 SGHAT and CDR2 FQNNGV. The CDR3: CASSLDRSADPQYF. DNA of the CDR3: TGTGCCAGCAGCTTAGATAGGTCAGCGGACCCGCAGTATTTT.

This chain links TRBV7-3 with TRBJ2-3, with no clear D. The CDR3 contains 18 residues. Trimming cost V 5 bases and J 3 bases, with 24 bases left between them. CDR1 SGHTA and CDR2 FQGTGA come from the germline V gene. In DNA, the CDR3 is TGTGCCAGCAGCCTCGAGGCCCCTATGGTGGCTGGGACAGATACGCAGTATTTT. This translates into CASSLEAPMVAGTDTQYF.

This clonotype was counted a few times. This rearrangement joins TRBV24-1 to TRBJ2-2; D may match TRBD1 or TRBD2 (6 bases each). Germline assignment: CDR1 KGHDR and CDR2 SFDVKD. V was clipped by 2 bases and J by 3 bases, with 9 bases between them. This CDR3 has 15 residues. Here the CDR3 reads CATSDSGAHTGELFF. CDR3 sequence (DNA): TGTGCCACCAGTGATTCGGGGGCCCACACCGGGGAGCTGTTTTTT.

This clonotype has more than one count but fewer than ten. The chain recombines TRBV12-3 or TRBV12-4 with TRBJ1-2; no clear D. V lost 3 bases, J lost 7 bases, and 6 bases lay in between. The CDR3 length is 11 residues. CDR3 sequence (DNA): TGTGCCAGCAGTTTGCGGTCTGGCTACACCTTC. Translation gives CASSLRSGYTF.

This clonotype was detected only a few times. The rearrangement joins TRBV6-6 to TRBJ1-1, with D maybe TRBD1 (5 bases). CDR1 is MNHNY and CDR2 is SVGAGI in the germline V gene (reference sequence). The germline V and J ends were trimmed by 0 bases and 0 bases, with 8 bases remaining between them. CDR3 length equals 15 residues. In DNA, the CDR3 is TGTGCCAGCAGTTACTCGGCAGGGTTGAACACTGAAGCTTTCTTT. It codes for CASSYSAGLNTEAFF.